This T cell receptor beta chain was captured in a study of shared clonotypes between healthy human individuals. Remarks on this clone: Its antigen is unknown.

Unsorted PBMC DNA sequencing spanned ten immunoSEQ deep assay plates. Study processing details: Junction-only immunoSEQ sequences carried no quality scores, so filtering differed. Some clones are missing from TCRdb's copy, which holds only in-frame ones; the method was immunoSEQ multiplex PCR. From that table come the V and J calls and clone size; the DNA was used to work out D and trimming. The sample contains about 490,000 clones, approximately 79% of which appear only once. For unsorted samples, genomic DNA was extracted from 80 million to 100 million PBMCs. Points from the study as a whole: The authors sampled blood alone, and tissue repertoires likely differ.

Germline V gene lookup returns CDR1 SGDLS and CDR2 YYNGEE. Trimming took 6 bases from V and 7 from J, leaving 10 bases between them. The CDR3 spans 11 residues. Sequences were obtained from PBMCs. V usage is TRBV9 and J usage is TRBJ1-2; perhaps TRBD1 as D (5 bases). The sequence came from a woman in her forties in good health. Some clones in this sample may be carry-over from other donors' samples. CDR3 residues: CASNRGGGYTF. CDR3 coding DNA: TGTGCCAGCAATCGGGGGGGTGGCTACACCTTC.